A selection of T cell receptor beta chains follows, all from one sample in a study of shared clonotypes between healthy human individuals. Clones were read by immunoSEQ multiplex PCR, and TCRdb kept only the in-frame ones, dropping some. This sample has approximately 2.5 million clones; 90% to 95% occur once, and the top ten carry 0.14%. Sample: naive CD4+ T cells sorted from blood. The receptors stem from a young man in good health. CDR3s include the opening cysteine and the closing phenylalanine or tryptophan. A D gene is named only where the DNA matches it firmly. For some rows the clone size is stated as once, few or many, or as a class when expanded; others skip it.

abundance	v_gene	j_gene	d_gene	CDR3aa	CDR3nt
.	TRBV5-1	TRBJ1-1	TRBD1	CASSRGQGTEAFF	TGCGCCAGCAGCAGGGGACAGGGGACTGAAGCTTTCTTT
once	TRBV6-1	TRBJ2-3	.	CASSGLARTDTQYF	TGTGCCAGCAGTGGGCTAGCGCGCACAGATACGCAGTATTTT
.	TRBV18	TRBJ1-2	TRBD1	CASSPDRERGYTF	TGTGCCAGCTCACCTGACAGGGAGCGCGGCTACACCTTC
.	TRBV19	TRBJ1-2	.	CASMLRQGVYGYTF	TGTGCCAGTATGTTGAGGCAGGGTGTCTATGGCTACACCTTC
.	TRBV5-8	TRBJ2-1	.	CASSLKRDTYNEQFF	TGTGCCAGCAGCTTGAAACGCGACACATACAATGAGCAGTTCTTC
.	TRBV29-1	TRBJ2-7	TRBD2	CSVRGSYEQYF	TGCAGCGTTCGCGGGAGCTACGAGCAGTACTTC
.	TRBV6-1	TRBJ2-3	TRBD2	CASSETGTSDSLTQYF	TGTGCCAGCAGTGAAACCGGGACTAGCGATTCACTTACGCAGTATTTT
.	TRBV12-5	TRBJ2-3	TRBD2	CASGLSGGEDTQYF	TGTGCTAGTGGTCTTAGCGGGGGAGAGGATACGCAGTATTTT
.	TRBV6-5	TRBJ2-1	.	CASRRVGEQFF	TGTGCCAGCAGGAGGGTTGGTGAGCAGTTCTTC
.	TRBV25-1	TRBJ2-5	TRBD2	CASSAQSGSPGEQYF	TGTGCCAGCAGTGCCCAAAGCGGGAGCCCCGGGGAGCAGTACTTC
.	TRBV21-1	TRBJ2-5	.	CASSKWTSGTLQETQYF	TGTGCCAGCAGCAAATGGACCTCCGGGACCTTACAAGAGACCCAGTACTTC
.	TRBV27	TRBJ1-1	.	CASSLGQSTEAFF	TGTGCCAGCAGTTTGGGGCAGAGCACTGAAGCTTTCTTT
.	TRBV5-4	TRBJ2-1	.	CASSLAGKPYNEQFF	TGTGCCAGCAGCTTGGCGGGAAAGCCCTACAATGAGCAGTTCTTC
.	TRBV2	TRBJ1-1	.	CASRYTRYNTEAFF	TGTGCCAGCAGGTACACGCGGTACAACACTGAAGCTTTCTTT
.	TRBV5-6	TRBJ1-4	TRBD1	CASSLVGQGSEKLFF	TGTGCCAGCAGCTTGGTGGGACAGGGGAGTGAAAAACTGTTTTTT
.	TRBV10-3	TRBJ1-1	.	CAISDGMNTEAFF	TGTGCCATCAGTGACGGAATGAACACTGAAGCTTTCTTT
.	TRBV18	TRBJ2-5	TRBD1	CASSPPPGTGKETQYF	TGTGCCAGCTCACCACCTCCCGGGACAGGGAAAGAGACCCAGTACTTC
.	TRBV13	TRBJ1-2	TRBD1	CASSAGTGGGYGYTF	TGTGCCAGCAGCGCAGGGACAGGGGGAGGGTATGGCTACACCTTC
.	TRBV11-2	TRBJ2-3	.	CASSSPRLGKSDTQYF	TGTGCCAGCAGCTCTCCGAGGTTAGGAAAGTCTGATACGCAGTATTTT
once	TRBV6-1	TRBJ1-1	.	CASSDRSVAEAFF	TGTGCCAGCAGTGACAGGTCGGTCGCTGAAGCTTTCTTT
few	TRBV19	TRBJ1-1	.	CASSSTAGDTEAFF	TGTGCCAGTAGTTCGACAGCGGGGGACACTGAAGCTTTCTTT
.	TRBV19	TRBJ1-1	TRBD1	CASRSDREAFF	TGTGCCAGTAGATCGGACAGGGAAGCTTTCTTT